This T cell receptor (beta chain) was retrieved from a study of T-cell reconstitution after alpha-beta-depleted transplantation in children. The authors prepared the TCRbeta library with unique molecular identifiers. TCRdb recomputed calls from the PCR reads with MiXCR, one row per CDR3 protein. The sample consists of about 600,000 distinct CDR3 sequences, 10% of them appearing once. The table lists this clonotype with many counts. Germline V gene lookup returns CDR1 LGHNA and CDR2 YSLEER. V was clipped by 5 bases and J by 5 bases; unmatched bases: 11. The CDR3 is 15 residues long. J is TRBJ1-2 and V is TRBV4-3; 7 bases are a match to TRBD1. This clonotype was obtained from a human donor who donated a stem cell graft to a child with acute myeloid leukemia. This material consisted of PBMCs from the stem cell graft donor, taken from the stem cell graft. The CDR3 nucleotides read TGCGCCAGCAGCTCTGGGAGCAGGGGGGATTATGGCTACACCTTC. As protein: CASSSGSRGDYGYTF.